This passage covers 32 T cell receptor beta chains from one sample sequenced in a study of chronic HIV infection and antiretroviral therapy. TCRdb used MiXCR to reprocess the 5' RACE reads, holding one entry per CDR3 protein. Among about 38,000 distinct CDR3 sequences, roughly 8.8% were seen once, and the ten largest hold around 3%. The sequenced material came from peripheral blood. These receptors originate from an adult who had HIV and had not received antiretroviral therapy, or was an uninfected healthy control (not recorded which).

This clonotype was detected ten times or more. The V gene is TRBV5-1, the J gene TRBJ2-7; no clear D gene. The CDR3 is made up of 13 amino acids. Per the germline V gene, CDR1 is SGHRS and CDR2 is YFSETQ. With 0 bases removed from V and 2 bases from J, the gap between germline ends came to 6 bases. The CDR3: CASSLGDTYEQYF. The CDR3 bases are TGCGCCAGCAGCTTGGGCGATACCTACGAGCAGTACTTC.

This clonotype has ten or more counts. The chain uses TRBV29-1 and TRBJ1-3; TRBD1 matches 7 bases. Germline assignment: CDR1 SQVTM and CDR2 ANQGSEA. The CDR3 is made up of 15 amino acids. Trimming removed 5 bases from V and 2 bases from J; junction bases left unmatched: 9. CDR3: CSVFWAGGTGNTIYF. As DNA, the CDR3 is TGCAGCGTTTTCTGGGCAGGGGGAACTGGAAACACCATATATTTT.

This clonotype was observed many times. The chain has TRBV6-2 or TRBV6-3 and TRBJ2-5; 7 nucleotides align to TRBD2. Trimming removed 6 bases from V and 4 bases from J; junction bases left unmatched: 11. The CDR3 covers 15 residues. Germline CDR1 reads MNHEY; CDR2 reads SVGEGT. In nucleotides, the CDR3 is TGTGCCAGCAGGCCTGGGACTATCTTAGGAGAGACCCAGTACTTC. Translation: CASRPGTILGETQYF.

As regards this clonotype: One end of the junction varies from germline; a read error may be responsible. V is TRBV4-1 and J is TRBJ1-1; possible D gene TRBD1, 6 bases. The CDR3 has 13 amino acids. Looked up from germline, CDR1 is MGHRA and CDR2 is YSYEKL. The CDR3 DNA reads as TGCGCCAGCAGCCAAGGAGACAGGAGTGAAACTTTCTTT. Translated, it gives CASSQGDRSETFF.

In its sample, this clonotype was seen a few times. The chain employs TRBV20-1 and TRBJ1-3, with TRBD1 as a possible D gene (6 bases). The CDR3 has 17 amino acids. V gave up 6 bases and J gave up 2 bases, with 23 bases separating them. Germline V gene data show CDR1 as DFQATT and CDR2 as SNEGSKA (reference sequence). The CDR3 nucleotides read TGCAGTGCCCATGGGGACGTCCGGACAGCGGCTGGAAACACCATATATTTT. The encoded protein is CSAHGDVRTAAGNTIYF.

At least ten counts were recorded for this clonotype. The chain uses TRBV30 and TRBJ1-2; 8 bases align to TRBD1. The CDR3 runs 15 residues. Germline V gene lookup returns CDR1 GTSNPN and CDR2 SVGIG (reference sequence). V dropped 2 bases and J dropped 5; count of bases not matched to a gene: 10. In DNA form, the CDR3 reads TGTGCCTGGAGTCCCGCGGGACAGGAGTTTTATGGCTACACCTTC. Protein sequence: CAWSPAGQEFYGYTF.

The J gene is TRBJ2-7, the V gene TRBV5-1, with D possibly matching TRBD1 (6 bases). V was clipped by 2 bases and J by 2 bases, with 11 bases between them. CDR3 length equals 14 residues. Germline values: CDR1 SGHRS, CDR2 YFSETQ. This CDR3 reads CASSLRDTAYEQYF. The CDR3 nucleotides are TGCGCCAGCAGCTTACGGGACACAGCCTACGAGCAGTACTTC.

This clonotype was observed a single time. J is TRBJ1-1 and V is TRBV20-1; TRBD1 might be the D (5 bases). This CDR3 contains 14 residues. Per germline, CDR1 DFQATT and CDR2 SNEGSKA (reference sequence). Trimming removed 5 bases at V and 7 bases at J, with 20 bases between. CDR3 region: CSAWGTPGRIEAFF. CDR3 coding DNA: TGCAGTGCTTGGGGGACCCCAGGGCGAATTGAAGCTTTCTTT.

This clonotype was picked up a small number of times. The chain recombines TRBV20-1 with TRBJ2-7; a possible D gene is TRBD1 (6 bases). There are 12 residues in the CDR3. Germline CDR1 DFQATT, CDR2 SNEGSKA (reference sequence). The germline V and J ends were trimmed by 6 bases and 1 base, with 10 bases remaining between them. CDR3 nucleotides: TGCAGTGCCAGACAGGATTCCTACGAGCAGTACTTC. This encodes CSARQDSYEQYF.

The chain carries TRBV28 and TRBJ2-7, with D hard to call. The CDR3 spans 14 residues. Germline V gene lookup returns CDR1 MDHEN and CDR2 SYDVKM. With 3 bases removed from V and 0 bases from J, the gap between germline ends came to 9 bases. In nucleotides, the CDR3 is TGTGCCAGCAGTTTCAGTGACGGCTCCTACGAGCAGTACTTC. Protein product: CASSFSDGSYEQYF.

The CDR3 nucleotides read TGCAGCGTCGTACTACAGGACCGCTACGAGCAGTACTTC. This translates into CSVVLQDRYEQYF. This rearrangement joins TRBV29-1 to TRBJ2-7, with D perhaps matching TRBD1 (5 bases). Germline V CDR1 and CDR2: SQVTM, ANQGSEA. The V end was cut by 6 bases, the J end by 3 bases, with 15 bases between. The CDR3 loop spans 13 amino acids.

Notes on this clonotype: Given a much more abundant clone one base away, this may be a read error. The chain's CDR3 is CASRNVDRGQGNTVYF. CDR3 nucleotide sequence: TGTGCCAGCCGAAACGTGGACAGGGGGCAAGGAAACACCGTATATTTT. The chain joins TRBV28 to TRBJ1-3; 11 bases align to TRBD1. CDR1 and CDR2 from the germline V gene are MDHEN and SYDVKM. The CDR3 has 16 amino acids.

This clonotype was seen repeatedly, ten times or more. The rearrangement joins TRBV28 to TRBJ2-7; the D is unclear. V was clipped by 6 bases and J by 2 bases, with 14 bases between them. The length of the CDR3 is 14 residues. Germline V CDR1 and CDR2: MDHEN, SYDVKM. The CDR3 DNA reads TGTGCCAGCAGACCGCAGGCAATCCCCTACGAGCAGTACTTC. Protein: CASRPQAIPYEQYF. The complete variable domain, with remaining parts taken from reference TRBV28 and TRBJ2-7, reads DVKVTQSSRYLVKRTGEKVFLECVQDMDHENMFWYRQDPGLGLRLIYFSYDVKMKEKGDIPEGYSVSREKKERFSLILESASTNQTSMYLCASRPQAIPYEQYFGPGTRLTVT.

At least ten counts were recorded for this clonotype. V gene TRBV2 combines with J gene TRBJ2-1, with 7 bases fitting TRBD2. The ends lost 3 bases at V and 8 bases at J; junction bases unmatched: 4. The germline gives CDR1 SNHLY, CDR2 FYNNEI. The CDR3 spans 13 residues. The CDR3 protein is CASSDWGGDEQFF. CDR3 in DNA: TGTGCCAGCAGTGACTGGGGGGGTGATGAGCAGTTCTTC.

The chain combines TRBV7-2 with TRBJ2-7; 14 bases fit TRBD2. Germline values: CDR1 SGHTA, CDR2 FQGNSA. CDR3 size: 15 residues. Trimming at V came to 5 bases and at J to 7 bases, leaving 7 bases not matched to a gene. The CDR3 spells CASSLGLAGVYEQYF. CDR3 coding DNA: TGTGCCAGCAGCCTGGGACTAGCGGGAGTCTATGAGCAGTACTTC.

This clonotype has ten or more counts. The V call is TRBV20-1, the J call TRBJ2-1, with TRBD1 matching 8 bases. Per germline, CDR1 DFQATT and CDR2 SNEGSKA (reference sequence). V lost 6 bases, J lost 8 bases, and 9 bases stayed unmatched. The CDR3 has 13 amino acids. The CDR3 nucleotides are TGCAGTGCCCCGGACAGGGAGTTCGATGAGCAGTTCTTC. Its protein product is CSAPDREFDEQFF.

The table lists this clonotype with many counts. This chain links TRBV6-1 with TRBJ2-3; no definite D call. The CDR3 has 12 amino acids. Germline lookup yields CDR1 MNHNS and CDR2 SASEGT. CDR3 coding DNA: TGTGCGACCGGAGCGAGCACAGATACGCAGTATTTT. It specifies CATGASTDTQYF.

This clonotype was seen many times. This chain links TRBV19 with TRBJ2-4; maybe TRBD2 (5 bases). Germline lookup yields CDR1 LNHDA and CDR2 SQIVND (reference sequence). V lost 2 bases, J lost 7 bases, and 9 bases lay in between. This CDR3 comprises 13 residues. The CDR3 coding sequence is TGTGCCAGTAGTATAACTAGACTGAACATTCAGTACTTC. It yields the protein CASSITRLNIQYF.

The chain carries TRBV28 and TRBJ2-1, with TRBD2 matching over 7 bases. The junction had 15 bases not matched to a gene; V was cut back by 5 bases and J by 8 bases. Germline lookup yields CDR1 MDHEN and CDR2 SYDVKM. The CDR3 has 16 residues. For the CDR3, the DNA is TGTGCCAGCAGTCCCGACACTTGGGGGAGGGCCCATGAGCAGTTCTTC. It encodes CASSPDTWGRAHEQFF.

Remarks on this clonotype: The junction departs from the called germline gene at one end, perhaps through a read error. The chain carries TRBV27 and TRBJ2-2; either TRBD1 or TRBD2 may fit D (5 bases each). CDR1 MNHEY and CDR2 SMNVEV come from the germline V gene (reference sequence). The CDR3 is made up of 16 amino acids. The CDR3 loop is CTSSSSGTGNTGELFF. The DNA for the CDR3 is TGTACCAGCAGTTCCTCCGGGACGGGAAACACCGGGGAGCTGTTTTTT.

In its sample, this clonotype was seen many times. The CDR3 region has the DNA TGTGCCAGCAGGAGGGACTCCTCCTACGAGCAGTACTTC. Residues: CASRRDSSYEQYF. The chain carries TRBV6-6 and TRBJ2-7; a possible D gene is TRBD2 (6 bases). V lost 6 bases, J lost 0 bases, and 9 bases lay in between. The V gene's germline CDR1 is MNHNY and CDR2 SVGAGI (reference sequence). The CDR3 loop spans 13 amino acids.

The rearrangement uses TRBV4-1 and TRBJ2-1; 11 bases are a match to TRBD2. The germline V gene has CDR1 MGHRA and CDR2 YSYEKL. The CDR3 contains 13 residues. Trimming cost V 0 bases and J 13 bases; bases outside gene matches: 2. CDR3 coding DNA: TGCGCCAGCAGCCAAGAAACTAGCGGGGGCCAGTTCTTC. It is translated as CASSQETSGGQFF.

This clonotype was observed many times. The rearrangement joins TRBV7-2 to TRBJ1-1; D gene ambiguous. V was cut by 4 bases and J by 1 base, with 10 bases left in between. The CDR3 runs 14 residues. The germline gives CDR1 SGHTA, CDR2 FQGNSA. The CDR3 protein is CASSSYVTNTEAFF. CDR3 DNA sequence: TGTGCCAGCAGCTCCTACGTGACGAACACTGAAGCTTTCTTT. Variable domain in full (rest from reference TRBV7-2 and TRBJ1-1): GAGVSQSPSNKVTEKGKDVELRCDPISGHTALYWYRQSLGQGLEFLIYFQGNSAPDKSGLPSDRFSAERTGGSVSTLTIQRTQQEDSAVYLCASSSYVTNTEAFFGQGTRLTVV.

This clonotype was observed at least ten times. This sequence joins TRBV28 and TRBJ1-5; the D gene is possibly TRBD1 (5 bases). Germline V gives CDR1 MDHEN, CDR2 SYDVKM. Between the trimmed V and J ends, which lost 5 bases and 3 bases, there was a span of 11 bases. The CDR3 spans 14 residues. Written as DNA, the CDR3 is TGTGCCAGCAGTCTCCCCGGGGCCAATCAGCCCCAGCATTTT. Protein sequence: CASSLPGANQPQHF.

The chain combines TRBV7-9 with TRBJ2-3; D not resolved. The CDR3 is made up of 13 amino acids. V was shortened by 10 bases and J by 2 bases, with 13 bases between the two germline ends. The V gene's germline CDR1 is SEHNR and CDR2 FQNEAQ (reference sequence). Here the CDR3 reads CATVEWDTDTQYF. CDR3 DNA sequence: TGTGCCACCGTGGAGTGGGACACAGATACGCAGTATTTT.

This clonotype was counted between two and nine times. CDR3 loop: CASLRDGTYEQYF. The DNA for the CDR3 is TGTGCCTCACTCCGGGACGGGACCTACGAGCAGTACTTC. This chain connects TRBV2 to TRBJ2-7, with D possibly called TRBD1 or TRBD2 (5 bases each). Trimming stripped 11 bases from V and 2 bases from J, with 16 bases between. CDR1 and CDR2 from the germline V gene are SNHLY and FYNNEI. This CDR3 contains 13 residues.

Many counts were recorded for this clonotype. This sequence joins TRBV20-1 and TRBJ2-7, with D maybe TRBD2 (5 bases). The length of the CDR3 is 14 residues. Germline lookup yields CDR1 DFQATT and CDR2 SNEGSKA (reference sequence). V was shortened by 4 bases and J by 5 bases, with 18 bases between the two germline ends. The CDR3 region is CSATGGQVIDEQYF. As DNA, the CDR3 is TGCAGTGCTACCGGCGGGCAGGTCATCGACGAGCAGTACTTC.

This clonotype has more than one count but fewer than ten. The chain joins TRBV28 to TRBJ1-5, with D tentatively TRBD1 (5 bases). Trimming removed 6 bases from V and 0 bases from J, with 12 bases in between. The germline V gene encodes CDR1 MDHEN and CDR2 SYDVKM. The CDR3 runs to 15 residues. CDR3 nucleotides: TGTGCCAGCAGAAATGACAGACTTAGCAATCAGCCCCAGCATTTT. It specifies CASRNDRLSNQPQHF.

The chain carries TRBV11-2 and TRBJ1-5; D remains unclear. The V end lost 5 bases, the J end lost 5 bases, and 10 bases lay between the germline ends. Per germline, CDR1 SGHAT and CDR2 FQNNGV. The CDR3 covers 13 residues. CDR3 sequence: CASSLNNDQPQHF. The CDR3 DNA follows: TGTGCCAGCAGCCTAAATAACGATCAGCCCCAGCATTTT.

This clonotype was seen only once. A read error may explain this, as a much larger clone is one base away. CDR3 bases: TGTGCCAGCAGTTTGGGCCGGGACGGCGTTAGCTTGCAGTACTTC. It yields the protein CASSLGRDGVSLQYF. The rearrangement links TRBV27 to TRBJ2-7; tentatively, D is TRBD1 or TRBD2 (5 bases each). Germline V CDR1 and CDR2: MNHEY, SMNVEV (reference sequence). V lost 3 bases and J 9 bases, leaving 21 bases between the germline ends. This CDR3 is built from 15 residues.

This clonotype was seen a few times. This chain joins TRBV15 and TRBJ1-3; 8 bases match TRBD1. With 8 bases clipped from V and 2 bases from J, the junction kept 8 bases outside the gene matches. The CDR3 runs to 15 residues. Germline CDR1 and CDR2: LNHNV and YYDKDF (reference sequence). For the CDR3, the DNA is TGTGCCACCGCTGCCAGGGGGCAAGCTGGAAACACCATATATTTT. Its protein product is CATAARGQAGNTIYF.

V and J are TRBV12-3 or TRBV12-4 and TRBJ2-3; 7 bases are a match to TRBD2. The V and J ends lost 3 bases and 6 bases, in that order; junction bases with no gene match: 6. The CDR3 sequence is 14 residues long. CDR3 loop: CASSLVAGADTQYF. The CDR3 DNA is TGTGCCAGCAGTTTGGTCGCGGGAGCCGATACGCAGTATTTT.